This TCR beta chain was observed in a study of cytomegalovirus exposure and HLA in healthy donors. The study ran its PCR with 60 Vbeta and 13 Jbeta primers. Assay used: immunoSEQ multiplex PCR; TCRdb lists only in-frame clones, some missing. This table has about 93,000 clones, around 84% appearing once. The study, taken as a whole, reports: TCR beta sequences reportedly predicted the HLA-A and HLA-B alleles of most subjects accurately. Later, an analysis showed that TCR beta chains associated with HLA were more clonally expanded than others that were equally common.

Notes on this clone: Its antigen is unknown.

The V end lost 2 bases, the J end lost 2 bases, and 11 bases lay between the germline ends. Per germline, CDR1 SNHLY and CDR2 FYNNEI. The CDR3 has 15 residues. The sample comprised PBMCs. The sequence came from a woman aged 40-49 years in good health and CMV-seronegative. This chain uses TRBV2 with TRBJ2-3; no definite D call. The DNA for the CDR3 is TGTGCCAGCAGTGAAAAGACTCGATTCACAGATACGCAGTATTTT. It yields the protein CASSEKTRFTDTQYF.